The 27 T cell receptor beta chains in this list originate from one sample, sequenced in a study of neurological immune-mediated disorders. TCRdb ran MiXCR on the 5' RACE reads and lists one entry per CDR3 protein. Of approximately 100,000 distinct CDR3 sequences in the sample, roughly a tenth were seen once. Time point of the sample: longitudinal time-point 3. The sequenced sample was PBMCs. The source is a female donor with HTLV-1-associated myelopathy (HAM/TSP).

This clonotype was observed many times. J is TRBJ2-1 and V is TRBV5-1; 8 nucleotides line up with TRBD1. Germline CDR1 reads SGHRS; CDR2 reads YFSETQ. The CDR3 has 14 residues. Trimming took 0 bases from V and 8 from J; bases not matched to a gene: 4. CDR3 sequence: CASSLARGRDEQFF. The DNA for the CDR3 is TGCGCCAGCAGCTTGGCCAGGGGGCGGGATGAGCAGTTCTTC.

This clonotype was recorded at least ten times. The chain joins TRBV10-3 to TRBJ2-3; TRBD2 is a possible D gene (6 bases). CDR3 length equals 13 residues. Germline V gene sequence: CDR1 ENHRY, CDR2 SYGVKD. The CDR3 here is CAAGEASTDTQYF. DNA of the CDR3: TGTGCGGCCGGGGAGGCCTCCACAGATACGCAGTATTTT.

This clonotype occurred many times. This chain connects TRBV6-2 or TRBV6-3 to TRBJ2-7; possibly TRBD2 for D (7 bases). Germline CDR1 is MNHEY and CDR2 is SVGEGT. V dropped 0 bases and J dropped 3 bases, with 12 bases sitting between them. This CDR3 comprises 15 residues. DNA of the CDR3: TGTGCCAGCAGTTACTCCCGGGGGGCCATCTACGAGCAGTACTTC. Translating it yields CASSYSRGAIYEQYF.

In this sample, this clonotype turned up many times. The CDR3 reads CSARDPGGSSYEQYF. CDR3 coding DNA: TGCAGTGCTAGAGATCCAGGGGGCAGCTCCTACGAGCAGTACTTC. This chain uses TRBV20-1 with TRBJ2-7, with 8 bases fitting TRBD1. Germline V gene lookup returns CDR1 DFQATT and CDR2 SNEGSKA (reference sequence). This CDR3 is built from 15 residues. V lost 0 bases to trimming and J lost 0 bases; unmatched junction nucleotides: 4.

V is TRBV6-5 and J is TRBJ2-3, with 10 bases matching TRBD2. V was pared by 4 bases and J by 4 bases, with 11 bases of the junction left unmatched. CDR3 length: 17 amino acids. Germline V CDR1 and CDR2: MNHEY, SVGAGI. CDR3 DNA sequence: TGTGCCAGCAGTTTCAGCGGGGGGGCCAACGGAGCAGATACGCAGTATTTT. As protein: CASSFSGGANGADTQYF.

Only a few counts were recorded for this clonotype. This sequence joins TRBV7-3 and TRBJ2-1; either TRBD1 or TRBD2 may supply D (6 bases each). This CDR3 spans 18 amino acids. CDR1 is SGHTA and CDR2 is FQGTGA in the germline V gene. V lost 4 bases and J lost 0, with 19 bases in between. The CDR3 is CASSSRLGGRTSYNEQFF. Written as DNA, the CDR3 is TGTGCCAGCAGCTCCCGCTTAGGGGGGAGGACCTCCTACAATGAGCAGTTCTTC.

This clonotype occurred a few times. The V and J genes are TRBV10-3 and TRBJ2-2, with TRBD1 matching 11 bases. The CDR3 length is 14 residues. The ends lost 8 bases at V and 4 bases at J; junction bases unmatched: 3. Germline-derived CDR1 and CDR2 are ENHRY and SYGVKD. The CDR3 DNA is TGTGCCATCGGACAGGGGGCGCCCACCGGGGAGCTGTTTTTT. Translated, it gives CAIGQGAPTGELFF.

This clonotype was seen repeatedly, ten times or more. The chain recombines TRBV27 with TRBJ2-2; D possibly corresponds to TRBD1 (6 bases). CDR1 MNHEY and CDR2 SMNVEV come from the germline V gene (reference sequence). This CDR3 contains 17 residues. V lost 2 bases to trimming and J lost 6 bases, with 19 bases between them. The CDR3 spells CASSLTRTGSGSGELFF. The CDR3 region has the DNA TGTGCCAGCAGTTTAACGCGTACAGGGTCCGGTTCCGGGGAGCTGTTTTTT.

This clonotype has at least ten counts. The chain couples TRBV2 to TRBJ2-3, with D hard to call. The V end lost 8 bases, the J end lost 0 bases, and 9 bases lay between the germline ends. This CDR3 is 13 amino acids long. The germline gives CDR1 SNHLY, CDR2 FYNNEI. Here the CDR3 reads CASARVSTDTQYF. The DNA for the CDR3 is TGTGCCAGCGCTCGGGTGAGCACAGATACGCAGTATTTT.

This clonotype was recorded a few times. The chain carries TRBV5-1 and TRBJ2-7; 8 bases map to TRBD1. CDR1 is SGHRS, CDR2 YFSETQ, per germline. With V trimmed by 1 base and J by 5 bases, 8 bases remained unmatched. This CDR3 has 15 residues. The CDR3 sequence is CASSLLGQGGHEQYF. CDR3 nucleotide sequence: TGCGCCAGCAGCTTGTTAGGACAGGGAGGACACGAGCAGTACTTC.

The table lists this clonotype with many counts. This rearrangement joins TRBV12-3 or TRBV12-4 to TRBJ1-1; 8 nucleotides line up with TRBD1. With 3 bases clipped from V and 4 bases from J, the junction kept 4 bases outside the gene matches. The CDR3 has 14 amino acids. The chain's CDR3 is CASSLQGAGTEAFF. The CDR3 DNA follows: TGTGCCAGCAGTTTGCAGGGGGCGGGCACTGAAGCTTTCTTT.

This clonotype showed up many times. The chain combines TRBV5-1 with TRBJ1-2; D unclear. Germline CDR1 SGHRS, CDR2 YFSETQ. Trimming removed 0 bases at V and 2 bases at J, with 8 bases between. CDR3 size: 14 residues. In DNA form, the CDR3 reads TGCGCCAGCAGCTTGGTTCCAGACAACTATGGCTACACCTTC. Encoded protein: CASSLVPDNYGYTF.

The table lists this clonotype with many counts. As DNA, the CDR3 is TGTGCCAGCAGTTTAGTTGACAGGGCCATCTCTGGAAACACCATATATTTT. Translation gives CASSLVDRAISGNTIYF. The rearrangement links TRBV28 to TRBJ1-3, with 7 bases aligning to TRBD1. The V gene end was trimmed by 2 bases and the J gene end by 0 bases; junction bases not matched to a gene: 7. Germline CDR1 reads MDHEN; CDR2 reads SYDVKM. CDR3 size: 17 residues.

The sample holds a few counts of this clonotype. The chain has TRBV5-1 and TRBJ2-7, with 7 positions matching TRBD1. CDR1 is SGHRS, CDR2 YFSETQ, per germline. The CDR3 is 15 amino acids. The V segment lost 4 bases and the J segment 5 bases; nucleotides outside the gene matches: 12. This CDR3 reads CASSVMTGKINEQYF. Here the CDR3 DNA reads TGCGCCAGCAGCGTTATGACAGGGAAAATTAACGAGCAGTACTTC.

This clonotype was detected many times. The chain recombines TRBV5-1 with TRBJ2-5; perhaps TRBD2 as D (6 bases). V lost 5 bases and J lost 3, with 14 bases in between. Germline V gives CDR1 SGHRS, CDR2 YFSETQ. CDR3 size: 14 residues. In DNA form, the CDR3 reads TGCGCCAGCAGTCTAAGTGGCGGGGAAGAGACCCAGTACTTC. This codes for CASSLSGGEETQYF. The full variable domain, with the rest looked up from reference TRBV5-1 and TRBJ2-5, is KAGVTQTPRYLIKTRGQQVTLSCSPISGHRSVSWYQQTPGQGLQFLFEYFSETQRNKGNFPGRFSGRQFSNSRSEMNVSTLELGDSALYLCASSLSGGEETQYFGPGTRLLVL.

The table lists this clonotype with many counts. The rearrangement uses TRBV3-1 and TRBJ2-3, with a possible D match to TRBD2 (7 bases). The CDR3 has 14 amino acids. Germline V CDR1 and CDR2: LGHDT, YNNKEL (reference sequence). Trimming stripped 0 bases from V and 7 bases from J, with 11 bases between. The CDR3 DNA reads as TGTGCCAGCAGCCAAGACGCGGGGGCAAATACGCAGTATTTT. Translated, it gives CASSQDAGANTQYF.

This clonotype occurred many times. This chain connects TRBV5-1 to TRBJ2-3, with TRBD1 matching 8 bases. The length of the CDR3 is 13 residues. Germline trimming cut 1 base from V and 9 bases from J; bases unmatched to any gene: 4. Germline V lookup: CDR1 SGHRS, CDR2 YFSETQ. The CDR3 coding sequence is TGCGCCAGCAGCTTGAAGGACAGGGAAACGCAGTATTTT. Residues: CASSLKDRETQYF.

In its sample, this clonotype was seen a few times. CDR3 DNA sequence: TGCAGTGCTTCCAACCCGGGGAATGAGCAGTTCTTC. It specifies CSASNPGNEQFF. The V call is TRBV20-1, the J call TRBJ2-1; D may be TRBD2 (5 bases). V was pared by 5 bases and J by 7 bases, with 12 bases between. Germline CDR1 reads DFQATT; CDR2 reads SNEGSKA (reference sequence). This CDR3 region has 12 residues.

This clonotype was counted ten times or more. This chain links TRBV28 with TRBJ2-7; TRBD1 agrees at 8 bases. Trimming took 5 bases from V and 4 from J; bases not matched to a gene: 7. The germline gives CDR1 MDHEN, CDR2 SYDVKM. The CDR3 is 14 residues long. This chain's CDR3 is CASSPGTGQYEQYF. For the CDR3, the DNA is TGTGCCAGCAGTCCCGGGACAGGACAATACGAGCAGTACTTC. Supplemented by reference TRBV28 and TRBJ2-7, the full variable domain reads DVKVTQSSRYLVKRTGEKVFLECVQDMDHENMFWYRQDPGLGLRLIYFSYDVKMKEKGDIPEGYSVSREKKERFSLILESASTNQTSMYLCASSPGTGQYEQYFGPGTRLTVT.

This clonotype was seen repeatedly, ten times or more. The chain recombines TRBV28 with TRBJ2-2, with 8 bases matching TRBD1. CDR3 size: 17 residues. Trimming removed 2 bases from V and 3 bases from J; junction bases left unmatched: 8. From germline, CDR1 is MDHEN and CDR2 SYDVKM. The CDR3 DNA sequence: TGTGCCAGCAGTTTAACTTTAGAGACAGGGGACACCGGGGAGCTGTTTTTT. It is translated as CASSLTLETGDTGELFF.

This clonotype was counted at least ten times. As DNA, the CDR3 is TGTGCCAGCCTCCGGTCTTGGGACAGCTTTTACGAGCAGTACTTC. It yields the protein CASLRSWDSFYEQYF. The chain employs TRBV12-3 or TRBV12-4 and TRBJ2-7, with 7 positions matching TRBD1. The CDR3 runs 15 residues. After removal of 8 bases from V and 4 bases from J, the junction contained 14 bases not matched to a gene.

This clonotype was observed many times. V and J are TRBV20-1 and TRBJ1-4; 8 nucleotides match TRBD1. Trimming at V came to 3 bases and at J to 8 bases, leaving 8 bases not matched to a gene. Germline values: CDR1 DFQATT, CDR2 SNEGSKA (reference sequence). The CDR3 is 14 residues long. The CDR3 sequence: CSARDRVGTEKLFF. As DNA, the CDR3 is TGCAGTGCTAGGGACAGGGTGGGGACAGAAAAACTGTTTTTT.

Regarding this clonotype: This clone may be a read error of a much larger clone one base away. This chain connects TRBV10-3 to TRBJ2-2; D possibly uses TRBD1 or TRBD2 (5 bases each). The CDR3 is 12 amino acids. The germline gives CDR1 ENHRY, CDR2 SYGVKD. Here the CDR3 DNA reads TGTGCCATTGCTCGTGGGACCGGGGTGCTGTTTTTT. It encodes CAIARGTGVLFF.

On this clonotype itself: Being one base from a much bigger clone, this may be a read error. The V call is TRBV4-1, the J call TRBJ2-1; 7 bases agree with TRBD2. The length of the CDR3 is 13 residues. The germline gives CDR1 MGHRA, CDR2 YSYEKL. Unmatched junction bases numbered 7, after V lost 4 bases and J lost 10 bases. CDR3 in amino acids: CASSPELAREQFF. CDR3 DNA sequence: TGCGCCAGCAGCCCTGAACTAGCGCGGGAGCAGTTCTTC.

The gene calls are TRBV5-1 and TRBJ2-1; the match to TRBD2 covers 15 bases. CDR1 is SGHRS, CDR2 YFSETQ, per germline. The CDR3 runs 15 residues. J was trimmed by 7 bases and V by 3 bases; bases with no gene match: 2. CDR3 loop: CASSWTSGGANEQFF. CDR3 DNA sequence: TGCGCCAGCAGCTGGACTAGCGGGGGGGCAAATGAGCAGTTCTTC.

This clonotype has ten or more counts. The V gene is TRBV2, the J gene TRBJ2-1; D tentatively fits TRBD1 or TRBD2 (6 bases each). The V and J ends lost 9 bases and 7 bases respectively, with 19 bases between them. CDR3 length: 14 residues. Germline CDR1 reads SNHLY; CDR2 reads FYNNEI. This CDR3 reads CASGYGGSGNEQFF. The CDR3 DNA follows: TGTGCCAGTGGGTACGGGGGCTCGGGGAATGAGCAGTTCTTC.

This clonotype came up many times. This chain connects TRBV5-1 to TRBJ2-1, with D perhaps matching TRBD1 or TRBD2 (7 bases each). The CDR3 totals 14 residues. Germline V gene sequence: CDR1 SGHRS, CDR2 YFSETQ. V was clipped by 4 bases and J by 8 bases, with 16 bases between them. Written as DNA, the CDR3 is TGCGCCAGCAGCGACCCCAGGGGGGGAGATGAGCAGTTCTTC. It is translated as CASSDPRGGDEQFF.